This T cell receptor (beta chain) was recorded in a study of T cells in Graves' hyperthyroidism and ophthalmopathy. There are a few counts of this clonotype. V lost 0 bases, J lost 5 bases, and 13 bases lay in between. This CDR3 comprises 15 residues. The germline CDR1 and CDR2 sequences are MGHDK and SYGVNS. Regions amplified from RNA transcripts were the TCR beta CDR3 regions. First-round RT-PCR of the TCR CDR3 relied on the HTBI primer set. MiXCR, applied by TCRdb to the multiplex PCR reads, yields one record per CDR3 protein. The top ten hold roughly 20% of the sample, which has a few hundred thousand distinct CDR3 sequences, around 42% seen once.

Material: peripheral blood or thyroid tissue (not recorded which). The TCR was taken from an adult woman with Graves' disease, either hyperthyroidism or ophthalmopathy (not recorded which). The V and J genes are TRBV25-1 and TRBJ2-5, with a tentative D call TRBD2 (5 bases). CDR3 region: CASSEYRGIGETQYF. The CDR3 bases are TGTGCCAGCAGTGAATATCGGGGAATCGGGGAGACCCAGTACTTC.